One sample yielded the 14 T cell receptor beta chains listed below, sequenced in a study of blood T cell repertoires in COVID-19. Assay used: immunoSEQ multiplex PCR; TCRdb lists only in-frame clones, some missing. The data show some 120,000 clones, approximately 80% seen once. The sequenced material came from peripheral blood. The receptor source for this set is a woman between 50 and 59 years old with acute or convalescent COVID-19.

The chain joins TRBV9 to TRBJ1-1; unclear D gene. The CDR3 length is 14 residues. CDR1 and CDR2 (germline): SGDLS, YYNGEE. Trimming shortened V by 4 bases and J by 5 bases, and 15 bases separated the two germline ends. The CDR3 coding sequence is TGTGCCAGCAGCCCTAGCCAGCTTTCAACTGAAGCTTTCTTT. Residues: CASSPSQLSTEAFF.

J is TRBJ1-1 and V is TRBV5-1; D is unresolved. This CDR3 spans 14 amino acids. Germline CDR1 reads SGHRS; CDR2 reads YFSETQ. Trimming removed 4 bases from V and 0 bases from J, with 10 bases in between. The CDR3 here is CASSQGLMNTEAFF. CDR3 sequence (DNA): TGCGCCAGCAGCCAAGGACTTATGAACACTGAAGCTTTCTTT.

The rearrangement uses TRBV15 and TRBJ2-3; 9 nucleotides align to TRBD2. Trimming at V came to 3 bases and at J to 8 bases, leaving 15 bases not matched to a gene. The CDR3 has 17 residues. CDR1 and CDR2 (germline): LNHNV, YYDKDF (reference sequence). DNA for the CDR3: TGTGCCACCAGCAGCTCCCGAGGTAGCGGGGGTCGTAGTACGCAGTATTTT. Encoded protein: CATSSSRGSGGRSTQYF.

This clone was seen just once. The chain has TRBV6-4 and TRBJ1-1, with D maybe TRBD1 (6 bases). Trimming cost V 4 bases and J 1 base, with 13 bases left between them. Germline CDR1 MRHNA, CDR2 SNTAGT. The CDR3 is 15 residues long. The CDR3 here is CASSGSTGWNTEAFF. The CDR3 DNA reads as TGTGCCAGCAGTGGATCGACAGGTTGGAACACTGAAGCTTTCTTT.

V and J are TRBV3-1 (or the pseudogene TRBV3-2) and TRBJ1-5; D may be TRBD1 (5 bases). The CDR3 runs 15 residues. Deletions cut 1 base from V and 4 bases from J, with 11 bases between. CDR1 and CDR2 from the germline V gene are LGHDT and YNNKEL (reference sequence). The CDR3 region is CASSQVYGGNQPQHF. The CDR3, as DNA: TGTGCCAGCAGCCAAGTGTACGGGGGGAATCAGCCCCAGCATTTT.

The chain has TRBV10-2 and TRBJ1-5; no reliable D call. V was pared by 6 bases and J by 2 bases, with 11 bases between. Germline CDR1 reads WSHSY; CDR2 reads SAAADI. This CDR3 contains 14 residues. Here the CDR3 DNA reads TGCGCCAGCAGGGCAGGAAAGGGCAATCAGCCCCAGCATTTT. Its translation: CASRAGKGNQPQHF.

J is TRBJ2-3 and V is TRBV7-3; no clear D. Trimming removed 5 bases from V and 5 bases from J, with 11 bases in between. This CDR3 region has 13 residues. Germline V gene lookup returns CDR1 SGHTA and CDR2 FQGTGA. As DNA, the CDR3 is TGTGCCAGCAGCCTACCCCCCGTAGATACGCAGTATTTT. Its translation is CASSLPPVDTQYF. The full variable domain, with the rest looked up from reference TRBV7-3 and TRBJ2-3, is GAGVSQTPSNKVTEKGKYVELRCDPISGHTALYWYRQSLGQGPEFLIYFQGTGAADDSGLPNDRFFAVRPEGSVSTLKIQRTERGDSAVYLCASSLPPVDTQYFGPGTRLTVL.

By share, this clone counts as medium-sized. This chain joins TRBV18 and TRBJ2-7; D is perhaps TRBD1 (6 bases). V lost 3 bases to trimming and J lost 1 base, with 13 bases between them. This CDR3 is 15 amino acids long. Germline V gives CDR1 KGHSH, CDR2 LQKENI. The CDR3 sequence: CASSPPTGPSYEQYF. The CDR3 region has the DNA TGTGCCAGCTCACCCCCAACAGGGCCATCCTACGAGCAGTACTTC.

This clone was seen repeatedly, ten times or more. The CDR3 is CASSFTGGEAFF. As DNA, the CDR3 is TGCGCCAGCAGCTTCACCGGGGGTGAAGCTTTCTTT. J is TRBJ1-1 and V is TRBV5-1; TRBD1 is a possible D gene (5 bases). CDR3 length: 12 residues. Trimming left V 2 bases short and J 7 bases short, with 9 bases between. Germline V lookup: CDR1 SGHRS, CDR2 YFSETQ.

The rearrangement uses TRBV28 and TRBJ1-2, with 10 bases aligning to TRBD1. V lost 5 bases to trimming and J lost 8 bases; unmatched junction nucleotides: 5. The CDR3 runs to 13 residues. The germline V gene encodes CDR1 MDHEN and CDR2 SYDVKM. CDR3 loop: CASSQDRGFGYTF. The CDR3 DNA reads as TGTGCCAGCAGTCAGGACAGGGGGTTCGGCTACACCTTC.

J is TRBJ1-2 and V is TRBV12-3 or TRBV12-4; unclear D gene. The CDR3 has 13 residues. Trimming took off 1 base at V and 5 bases at J, with 8 bases between the two ends. The CDR3 coding sequence is TGTGCCAGCAGTTTAGGTTCCGGGTATGGCTACACCTTC. As protein: CASSLGSGYGYTF.

This clone was seen only once. J is TRBJ1-2 and V is TRBV5-6, with D hard to call. CDR3 length: 14 amino acids. The V end was cut by 0 bases, the J end by 2 bases, with 8 bases between. CDR1 is SGHDT, CDR2 YYEEEE, per germline. The CDR3 DNA reads as TGTGCCAGCAGCTTGGGGCAGGTCAACTATGGCTACACCTTC. It yields the protein CASSLGQVNYGYTF.

The J gene is TRBJ1-6, the V gene TRBV28; D not certain. Germline V gene lookup returns CDR1 MDHEN and CDR2 SYDVKM. The V gene lost 2 bases and the J gene lost 9 bases, with 5 bases spanning the gap. The CDR3 loop spans 12 amino acids. The CDR3 is CASSLRVSPLHF. CDR3 nucleotide sequence: TGTGCCAGCAGTTTACGGGTTTCACCCCTCCACTTT.

In its sample, this clone was seen once. The J gene is TRBJ1-2, the V gene TRBV5-1; 10 bases are a match to TRBD1. Germline V gives CDR1 SGHRS, CDR2 YFSETQ. The J segment lost 3 bases and the V segment lost 4 bases, leaving 9 bases of the junction unmatched. The CDR3 runs 16 residues. The CDR3 protein is CASSGGTGETYYGYTF. In DNA form, the CDR3 reads TGCGCCAGCAGCGGGGGGACAGGGGAGACTTACTATGGCTACACCTTC.